These 9 T cell receptor beta chains were sequenced from one sample in a study of blood T cell repertoires in COVID-19. Here immunoSEQ multiplex PCR was the method, and the copy in TCRdb shows in-frame clones only, minus some. The sample records under 150,000 clones, over 60% being singletons. The sample comprised PBMCs or T cells enriched from blood (not recorded which). Receptor source: a woman aged 50 to 60 who had recovered from COVID-19.

V is TRBV19 and J is TRBJ1-5, with 12 bases identical to TRBD1. Germline V gene lookup returns CDR1 LNHDA and CDR2 SQIVND (reference sequence). The CDR3 spans 16 residues. Losses at the gene ends were 1 base for V and 6 bases for J; bases not matched to a gene: 4. CDR3: CASSIVGTGGGQPQHF. CDR3 bases: TGTGCCAGTAGTATAGTAGGGACAGGGGGCGGTCAGCCCCAGCATTTT.

This sequence joins TRBV19 and TRBJ2-5; D unclear. Per germline, CDR1 LNHDA and CDR2 SQIVND (reference sequence). CDR3 size: 13 residues. V lost 5 bases and J 1 base, leaving 8 bases between the germline ends. DNA for the CDR3: TGTGCCAGTAGTGAGAATATCCAAGAGACCCAGTACTTC. Its translation: CASSENIQETQYF.

The chain has TRBV28 and TRBJ1-2; a possible D gene is TRBD1 (5 bases). The CDR3 totals 16 residues. With 3 bases removed from V and 4 bases from J, the gap between germline ends came to 18 bases. The V gene's germline CDR1 is MDHEN and CDR2 SYDVKM. CDR3 in amino acids: CASSLAKAPGIYGYTF. The DNA for the CDR3 is TGTGCCAGCAGTTTGGCTAAGGCCCCAGGGATCTATGGCTACACCTTC.

The chain is built from TRBV2 and TRBJ1-1; 11 positions match TRBD1. The V segment lost 6 bases and the J segment 3 bases; nucleotides outside the gene matches: 6. The CDR3 runs 15 residues. Germline loops: CDR1 SNHLY, CDR2 FYNNEI. The CDR3 DNA reads as TGTGCCAGCAGGGACAGGGGGCAGGGGGACACTGAAGCTTTCTTT. This translates into CASRDRGQGDTEAFF.

The chain joins TRBV18 to TRBJ2-7; the match to TRBD1 covers 7 bases. CDR3 length equals 13 residues. The germline V gene encodes CDR1 KGHSH and CDR2 LQKENI. J lost 3 bases, V lost 4 bases, and 3 bases had no gene match. CDR3 DNA: TGTGCCAGCTCACGCGGACAGGACTACGAGCAGTACTTC. As protein: CASSRGQDYEQYF.

This clone has a single count. The genes are TRBV28 and TRBJ1-2, with 7 bases fitting TRBD1. CDR3 length equals 14 residues. CDR1 and CDR2 (germline): MDHEN, SYDVKM. The ends lost 3 bases at V and 0 bases at J; junction bases unmatched: 1. The CDR3 region has the DNA TGTGCCAGCAGTTTCGGGACAGCTAACTATGGCTACACCTTC. This gives the protein CASSFGTANYGYTF.

The chain joins TRBV7-9 to TRBJ1-2; 9 nucleotides align to TRBD1. V shed 7 bases and J 8 bases; nucleotides not matched to a gene: 5. This CDR3 spans 12 amino acids. Germline assignment: CDR1 SEHNR and CDR2 FQNEAQ (reference sequence). CDR3 sequence: CASIGQGWGYTF. For the CDR3, the DNA is TGTGCCAGCATCGGACAGGGGTGGGGCTACACCTTC.

Points on this clone: This specimen includes other DNA sequences encoding the same CDR3. This chain uses TRBV5-1 with TRBJ1-2; 9 bases map to TRBD1. The CDR3 has 14 amino acids. V shed 4 bases, J shed 4 bases, and the junction held 5 bases outside the gene matches. The V gene's germline CDR1 is SGHRS and CDR2 YFSETQ. CDR3 sequence: CASSPGQGAYGYTF. The CDR3 nucleotides are TGCGCCAGCAGCCCGGGACAGGGAGCCTATGGCTACACCTTC.

In its sample, this clone was seen once. The chain joins TRBV10-2 to TRBJ2-7; TRBD1 matches at 9 bases. The V gene end was trimmed by 6 bases and the J gene end by 3 bases; junction bases not matched to a gene: 6. The CDR3 is made up of 14 amino acids. Germline V CDR1 and CDR2: WSHSY, SAAADI. The DNA for the CDR3 is TGCGCCAGCAGCGCCGGGACAGGGCTCTACGAGCAGTACTTC. Amino acids: CASSAGTGLYEQYF.